One T cell receptor (beta chain) is described in this entry. It lacks a known antigen. Base qualities were left out, and no much larger clone turns up one base away. The data were taken from a study of blood T cell repertoires in COVID-19 (dated by TCRdb to about 2020). Study-wide context: Samples covering the acute and convalescent phases of COVID-19 were provided by collaborators in the United States, Italy and Spain. Sample metadata almost always included a de-identified subject ID, COVID-19 status, age in years and sex. Where available, HLA class I and class II types were taken from metadata supplied by the sample provider and were not determined by assay-based typing. Subjects who had been exposed to COVID-19, were actively infected with it, or had recovered from it provided the deeply sampled blood TCRbeta repertoires that made up the dataset. The repertoires were made available in a free public database intended to serve as a resource for research on the immune response to SARS-CoV-2. The prospective study material was composed of cDNA or gDNA derived from T cells, B-cell-depleted T cells, or PBMCs. Samples came from the ongoing ImmuneRACE study (first 160 participants) plus 1,254 subjects from 6 global collaborators.

Clipping removes 5 bases from V and 6 bases from J, with 10 as the unmatched junction base count. The CDR3 starts with the cysteine, ends with the phenylalanine, and has 15 residues. Kept here is only the CDR3 DNA, which spans 45 bases and is read in frame from base 1. According to the germline V gene (reference sequence), CDR1 reads PRHDT and CDR2 reads FYEKMQ. TCRbeta CDR3 regions were amplified from genomic DNA using the immunoSEQ Assay, a bias-controlled multiplex PCR. The authors' pipeline ran thus. Nucleated cell counts per sample were estimated from amplification of reference gene primers within the assay. To quantify the absolute abundance of each unique TCRbeta CDR3 rearrangement, sequence reads were collapsed and filtered. For each sample, productive Simpson clonality was calculated as the square root of Simpson's diversity index over productive rearrangements. Imported from immuneACCESS, the table was reduced by TCRdb to in-frame sequences with V and J called. These copies leave out some clones; in studies compared against another copy, an unresolved V gene accounts for under half, and the cause of the remainder is not known. Clone size and the V and J calls come from that table; the DNA yielded D and trimming. This sample holds about 110,000 clones; approximately 83% were observed only once. The top ten hold 0.8% to 0.9% of the sample.

The collaborating institutions used their own protocols to collect whole blood in K2EDTA tubes. For TCRbeta analysis, collaborator samples were shipped as frozen whole blood, as isolated PBMCs, or as DNA extracted from either sample type. Paper-wide results and their limitations: The amount of clinical and demographic metadata varied by source and participant and was provided uncurated.

The TCR was taken from a woman in her seventies with acute or convalescent COVID-19. The V gene is TRBV13 and the J gene is TRBJ1-1, and TRBD1 aligns with 9 junction nucleotides. Source material: peripheral blood. CDR3 sequence: CASSPGQGRGAEAFF. The nucleotide sequence reads TGTGCCAGCAGCCCGGGACAGGGAAGAGGAGCTGAAGCTTTCTTT. Outside the CDR3, residues come from the reference TRBV13 and TRBJ1-1 proteins, so the full variable domain is: AAGVIQSPRHLIKEKRETATLKCYPIPRHDTVYWYQQGPGQDPQFLISFYEKMQSDKGSIPDRFSAQQFSDYHSELNMSSLELGDSALYFCASSPGQGRGAEAFFGQGTRLTVV.